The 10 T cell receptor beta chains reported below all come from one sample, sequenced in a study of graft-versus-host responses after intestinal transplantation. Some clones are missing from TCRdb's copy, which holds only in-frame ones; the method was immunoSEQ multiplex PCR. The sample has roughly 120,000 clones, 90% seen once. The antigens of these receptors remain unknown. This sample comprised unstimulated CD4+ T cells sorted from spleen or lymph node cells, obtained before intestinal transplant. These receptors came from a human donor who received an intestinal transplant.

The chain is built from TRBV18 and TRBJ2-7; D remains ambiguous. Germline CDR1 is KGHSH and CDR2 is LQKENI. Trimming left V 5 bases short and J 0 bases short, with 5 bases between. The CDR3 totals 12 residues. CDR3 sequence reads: CASSTDSYEQYF. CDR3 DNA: TGTGCCAGCTCAACAGACTCCTACGAGCAGTACTTC.

DNA for the CDR3: TGTGCCAGCAGTTTGAGGCATACCACCGGGGAGCTGTTTTTT. It encodes CASSLRHTTGELFF. V and J are TRBV27 and TRBJ2-2; no clear D. This CDR3 has 14 amino acids. Trimming removed 3 bases from V and 4 bases from J, with 9 bases in between. Germline CDR1 MNHEY, CDR2 SMNVEV (reference sequence).

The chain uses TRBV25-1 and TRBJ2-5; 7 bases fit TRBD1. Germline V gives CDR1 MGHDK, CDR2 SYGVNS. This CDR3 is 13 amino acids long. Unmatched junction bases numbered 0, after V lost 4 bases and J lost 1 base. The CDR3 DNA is TGTGCCAGCAGTGGGGACAGCCAAGAGACCCAGTACTTC. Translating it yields CASSGDSQETQYF.

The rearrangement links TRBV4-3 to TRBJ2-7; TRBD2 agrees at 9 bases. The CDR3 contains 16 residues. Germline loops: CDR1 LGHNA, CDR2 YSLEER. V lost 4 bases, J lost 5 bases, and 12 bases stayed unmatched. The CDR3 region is CASSLTGAGGPNEQYF. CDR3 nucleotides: TGCGCCAGCAGCCTAACAGGGGCGGGGGGGCCCAACGAGCAGTACTTC.

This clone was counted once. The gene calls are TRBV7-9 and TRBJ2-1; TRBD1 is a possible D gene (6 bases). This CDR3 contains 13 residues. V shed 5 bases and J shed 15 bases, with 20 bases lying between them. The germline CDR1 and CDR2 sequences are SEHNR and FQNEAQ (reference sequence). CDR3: CASSPTTGTNPFF. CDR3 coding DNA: TGTGCCAGCAGCCCGACTACCGGGACAAACCCGTTCTTC.

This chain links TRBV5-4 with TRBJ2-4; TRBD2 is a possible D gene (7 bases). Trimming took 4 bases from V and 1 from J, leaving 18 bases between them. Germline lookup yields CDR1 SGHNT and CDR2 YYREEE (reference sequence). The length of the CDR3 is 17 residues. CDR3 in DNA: TGTGCCAGCAGCGCCGGTCGGGGGGCTAAGGCCAAAAACATTCAGTACTTC. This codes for CASSAGRGAKAKNIQYF.

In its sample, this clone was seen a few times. CDR3 nucleotide sequence: TGTGCCAGCAGTTTAGGAAAACGGGGCTATGGCTACACCTTC. This translates into CASSLGKRGYGYTF. The chain recombines TRBV28 with TRBJ1-2; D is unclear. From germline, CDR1 is MDHEN and CDR2 SYDVKM. Trimming removed 2 bases from V and 4 bases from J, with 11 bases in between. The CDR3 consists of 14 residues.

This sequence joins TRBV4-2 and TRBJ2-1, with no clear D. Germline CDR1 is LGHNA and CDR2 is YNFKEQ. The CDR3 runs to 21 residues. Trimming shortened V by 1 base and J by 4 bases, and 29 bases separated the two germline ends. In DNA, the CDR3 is TGTGCCAGCAGCCAAGGCCTACCGACCCAGGCCCCAAATGATGCTTACAATGAGCAGTTCTTC. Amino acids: CASSQGLPTQAPNDAYNEQFF.

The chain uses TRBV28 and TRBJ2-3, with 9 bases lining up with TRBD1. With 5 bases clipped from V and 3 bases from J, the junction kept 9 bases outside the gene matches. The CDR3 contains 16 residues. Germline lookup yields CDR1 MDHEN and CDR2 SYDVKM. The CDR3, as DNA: TGTGCCAGCAGTACTCCTGGGACAGGGAGGACAGATACGCAGTATTTT. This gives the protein CASSTPGTGRTDTQYF.

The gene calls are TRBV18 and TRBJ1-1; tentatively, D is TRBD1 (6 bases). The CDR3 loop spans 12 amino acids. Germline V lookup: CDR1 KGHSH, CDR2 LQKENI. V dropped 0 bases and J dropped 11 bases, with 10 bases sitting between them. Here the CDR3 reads CASSPPNREAFF. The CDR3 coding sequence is TGTGCCAGCTCACCACCGAACAGGGAGGCTTTCTTT.